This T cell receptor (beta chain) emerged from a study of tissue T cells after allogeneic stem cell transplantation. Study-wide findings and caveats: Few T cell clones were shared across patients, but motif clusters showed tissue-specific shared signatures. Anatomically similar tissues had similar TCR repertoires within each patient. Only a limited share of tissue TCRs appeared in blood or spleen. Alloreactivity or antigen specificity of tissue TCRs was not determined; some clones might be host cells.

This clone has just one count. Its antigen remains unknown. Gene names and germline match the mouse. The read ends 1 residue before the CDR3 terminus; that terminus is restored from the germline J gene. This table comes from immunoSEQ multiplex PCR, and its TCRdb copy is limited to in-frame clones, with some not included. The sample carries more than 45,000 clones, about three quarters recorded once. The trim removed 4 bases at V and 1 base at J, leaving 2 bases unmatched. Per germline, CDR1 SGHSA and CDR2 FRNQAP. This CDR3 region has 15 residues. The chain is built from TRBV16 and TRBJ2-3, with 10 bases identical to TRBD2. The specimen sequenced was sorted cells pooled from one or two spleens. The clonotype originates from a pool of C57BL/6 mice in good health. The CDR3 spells CASSSGLGGAETLYF. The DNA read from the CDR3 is TGTGCAAGCAGCTCCGGACTGGGGGGTGCAGAAACGCTGTAT.